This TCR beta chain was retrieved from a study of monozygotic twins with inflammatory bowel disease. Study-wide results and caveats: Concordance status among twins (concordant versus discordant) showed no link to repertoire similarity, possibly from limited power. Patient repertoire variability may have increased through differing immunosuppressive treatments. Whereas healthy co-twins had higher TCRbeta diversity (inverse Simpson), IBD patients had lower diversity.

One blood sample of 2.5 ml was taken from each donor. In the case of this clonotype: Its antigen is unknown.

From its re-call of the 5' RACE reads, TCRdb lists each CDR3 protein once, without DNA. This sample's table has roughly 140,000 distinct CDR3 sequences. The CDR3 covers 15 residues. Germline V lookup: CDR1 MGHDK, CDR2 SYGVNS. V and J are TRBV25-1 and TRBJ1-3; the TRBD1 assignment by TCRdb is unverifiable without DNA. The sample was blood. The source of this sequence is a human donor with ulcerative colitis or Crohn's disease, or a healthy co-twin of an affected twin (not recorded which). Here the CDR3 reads CASSEDRGSGNTIYF.